The 9 T cell receptor beta chains in this list originate from one sample, sequenced in a study of metastatic and nonmetastatic thyroid tumors. TCRdb ran MiXCR on the PCR reads. The profile shows about 38,000 clones, roughly 26% of them singletons. No patient received treatment before thyroid surgery. The sequenced sample consisted of blood. Receptor source: a female donor with papillary thyroid cancer or a benign thyroid nodule (not recorded which). Some clones in this sample may be carry-over from other donors' samples.

This clone was counted between two and nine times. V gene TRBV28 combines with J gene TRBJ1-3; possible D gene TRBD1, 5 bases. The germline gives CDR1 MDHEN, CDR2 SYDVKM. The CDR3 totals 16 residues. V dropped 8 bases and J dropped 2 bases, with 19 bases sitting between them. The DNA for the CDR3 is TGTGCCAGCTCCCGTGGGGACCTTGACACTGGAAACACCATATATTTT. Protein: CASSRGDLDTGNTIYF.

The chain's CDR3 is CASSPAHTSTYGYTF. The CDR3 DNA reads TGTGCCAGCTCACCAGCGCATACGAGTACCTATGGCTACACCTTC. V usage is TRBV18 and J usage is TRBJ1-2; D unresolved. V was cut by 2 bases and J by 4 bases, with 14 bases left in between. CDR1 KGHSH and CDR2 LQKENI come from the germline V gene. The CDR3 consists of 15 residues.

The sample holds many counts of this clone. This chain uses TRBV3-2 with TRBJ1-6. TRBV3-2 is reported as a pseudogene. The CDR3 length is 21 residues. The CDR3 reads CASSQELISASLYSYNSPLHF. The CDR3 DNA reads as TGTGCCAGCAGCCAAGAATTGATCTCGGCCAGCTTATACTCCTATAATTCACCCCTCCACTTT.

The chain recombines TRBV19 with TRBJ1-5, with a weak D call TRBD1 (5 bases). The germline V and J ends were trimmed by 3 bases and 1 base, with 10 bases remaining between them. CDR1 and CDR2 from the germline V gene are LNHDA and SQIVND (reference sequence). The CDR3 spans 15 residues. The CDR3: CASSMSGGSNQPQHF. The CDR3 coding sequence is TGTGCCAGTAGTATGAGCGGGGGAAGCAATCAGCCCCAGCATTTT.

The rearrangement links TRBV10-3 to TRBJ2-1; either TRBD1 or TRBD2 may supply D (5 bases each). CDR3 length equals 19 residues. V lost 0 bases, J lost 8 bases, and 26 bases lay in between. Germline CDR1 reads ENHRY; CDR2 reads SYGVKD. The CDR3 loop reads CAISESWGSTGGIRDEQFF. CDR3 bases: TGTGCCATCAGTGAGTCGTGGGGAAGTACAGGAGGAATACGTGATGAGCAGTTCTTC.

In this sample, this clone is medium-sized. V gene TRBV6-1 combines with J gene TRBJ1-1, with 7 nucleotides matching TRBD1. Germline values: CDR1 MNHNS, CDR2 SASEGT. This CDR3 spans 14 amino acids. The junction had 12 bases not matched to a gene; V was cut back by 3 bases and J by 11 bases. CDR3: CASSEPTGTVSAFF. In nucleotides, the CDR3 is TGTGCCAGCAGTGAGCCCACCGGGACAGTATCCGCTTTCTTT.

Note on this clone: Possible read error: a much larger clone is one base away. Within the sample, other DNA sequences also encode this same CDR3. This sequence joins TRBV20-1 and TRBJ2-5, with TRBD2 matching over 8 bases. This CDR3 is 13 amino acids long. Germline CDR1 is DFQATT and CDR2 is SNEGSKA (reference sequence). The CDR3 here is CSFPSGGVETQYF. The CDR3 coding sequence is TGCAGCTTCCCCAGCGGGGGTGTGGAGACCCAGTACTTC.

This clone came up a few times. The germline gene is not matched at one end of the junction; a read error may be the cause. The J gene is TRBJ1-5, the V gene TRBV6-6; D ambiguous. Germline V gene lookup returns CDR1 MNHNY and CDR2 SVGAGI (reference sequence). CDR3 size: 13 residues. CDR3 residues: CASSYPENQPQHF. CDR3 nucleotides: TGTGCCAGCAGTTACCCCGAGAATCAGCCACAGCATTTT.

This chain links TRBV6-1 with TRBJ2-1; TRBD2 matches at 8 bases. The V segment lost 7 bases and the J segment 5 bases; nucleotides outside the gene matches: 10. This CDR3 spans 15 amino acids. Germline CDR1 reads MNHNS; CDR2 reads SASEGT. CDR3 coding DNA: TGTGCCAGCACCTGGAGCGGGAGCGGCGACAATGAGCAGTTCTTC. This codes for CASTWSGSGDNEQFF.